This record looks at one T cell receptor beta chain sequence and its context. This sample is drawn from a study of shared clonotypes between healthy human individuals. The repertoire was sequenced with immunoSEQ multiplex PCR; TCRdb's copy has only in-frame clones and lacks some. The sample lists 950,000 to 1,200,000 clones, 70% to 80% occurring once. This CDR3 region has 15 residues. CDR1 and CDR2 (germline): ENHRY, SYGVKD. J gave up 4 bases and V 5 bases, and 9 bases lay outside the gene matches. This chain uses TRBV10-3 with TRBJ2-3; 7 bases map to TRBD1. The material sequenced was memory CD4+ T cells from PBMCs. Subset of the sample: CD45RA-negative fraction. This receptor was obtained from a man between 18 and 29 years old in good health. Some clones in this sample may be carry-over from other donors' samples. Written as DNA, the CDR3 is TGTGCCATCAGTAAACTAGGGGGCGCGCCAGATACGCAGTATTTT. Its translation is CAISKLGGAPDTQYF.